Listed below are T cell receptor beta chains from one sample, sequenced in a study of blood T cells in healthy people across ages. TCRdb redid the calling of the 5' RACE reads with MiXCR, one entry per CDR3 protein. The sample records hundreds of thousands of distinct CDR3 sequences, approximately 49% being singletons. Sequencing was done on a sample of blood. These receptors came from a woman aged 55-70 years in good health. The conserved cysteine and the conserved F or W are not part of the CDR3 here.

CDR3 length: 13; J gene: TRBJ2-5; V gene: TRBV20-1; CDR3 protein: SARGSSGRAGEQY
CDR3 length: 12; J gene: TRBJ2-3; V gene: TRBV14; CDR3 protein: ASSHRVHTDTQY
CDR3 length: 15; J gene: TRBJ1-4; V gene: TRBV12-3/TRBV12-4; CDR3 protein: ASSLATHGDVNEKLF
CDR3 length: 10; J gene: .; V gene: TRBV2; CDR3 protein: ASRSNPYEQY
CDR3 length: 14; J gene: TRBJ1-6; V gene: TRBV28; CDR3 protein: ASSPPPGTGRSPLH
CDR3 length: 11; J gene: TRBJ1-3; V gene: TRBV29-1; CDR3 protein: SAIGRTGNTIY
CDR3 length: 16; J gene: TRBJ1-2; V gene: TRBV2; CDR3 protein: ASTTGGELSTANYGYT
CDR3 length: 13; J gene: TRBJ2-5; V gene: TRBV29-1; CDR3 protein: SVGGLAGDEETQY
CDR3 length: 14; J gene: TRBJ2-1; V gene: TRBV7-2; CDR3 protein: ASSLRIGRGEAEQF
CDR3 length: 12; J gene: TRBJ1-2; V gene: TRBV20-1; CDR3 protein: SASRREGVYGYT
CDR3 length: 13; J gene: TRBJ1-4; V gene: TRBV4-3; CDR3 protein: ASSQAGSGNEKLF
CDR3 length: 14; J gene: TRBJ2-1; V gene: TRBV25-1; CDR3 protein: ASRGVLGRVFGEQF
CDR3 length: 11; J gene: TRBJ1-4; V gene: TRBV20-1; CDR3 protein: SARASGSEKLF
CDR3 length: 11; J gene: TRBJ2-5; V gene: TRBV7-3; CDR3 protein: ASSPRSGETQY
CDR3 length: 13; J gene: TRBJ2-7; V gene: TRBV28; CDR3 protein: ASRSSVGISYEQY
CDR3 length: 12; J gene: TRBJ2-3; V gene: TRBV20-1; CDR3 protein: SALGQGMADTQY
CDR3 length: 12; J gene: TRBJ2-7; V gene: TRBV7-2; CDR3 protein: ASSRTGGGDEQY
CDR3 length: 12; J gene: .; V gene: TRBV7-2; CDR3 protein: ASSLVGGEETQY
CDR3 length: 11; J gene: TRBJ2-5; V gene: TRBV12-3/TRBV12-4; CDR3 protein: ASRRTEKETQY
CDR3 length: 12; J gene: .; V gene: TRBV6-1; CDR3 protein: ASSEERGGYEQY
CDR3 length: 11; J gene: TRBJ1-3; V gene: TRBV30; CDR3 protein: AWTGSSGNTIY
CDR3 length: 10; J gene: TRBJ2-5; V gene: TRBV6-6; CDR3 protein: ASRQGMETQY
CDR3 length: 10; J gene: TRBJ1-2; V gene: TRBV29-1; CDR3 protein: SVVQGGDGYT
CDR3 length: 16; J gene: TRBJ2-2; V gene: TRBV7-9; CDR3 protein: ASRPPPRLAGNTGELF
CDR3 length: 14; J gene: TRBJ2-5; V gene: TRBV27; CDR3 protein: ASRRTPAGFQETQY
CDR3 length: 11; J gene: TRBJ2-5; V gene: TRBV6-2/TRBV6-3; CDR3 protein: ASTKTGIETQY
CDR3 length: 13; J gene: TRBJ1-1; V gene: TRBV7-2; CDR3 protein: ASSLVDILNTEAF
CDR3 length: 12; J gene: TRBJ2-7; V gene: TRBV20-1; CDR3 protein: SANKQIPDREQY
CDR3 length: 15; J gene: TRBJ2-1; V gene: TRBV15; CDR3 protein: ATMKKVVKGSYNEQF
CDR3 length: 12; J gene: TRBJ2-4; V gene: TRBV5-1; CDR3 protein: ASRSSGIGNIQY
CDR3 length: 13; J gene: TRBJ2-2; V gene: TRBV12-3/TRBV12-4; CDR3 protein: ASSSREVNFGELF
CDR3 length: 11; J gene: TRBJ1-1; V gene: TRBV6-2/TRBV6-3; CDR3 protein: ASSSRRNTEAF
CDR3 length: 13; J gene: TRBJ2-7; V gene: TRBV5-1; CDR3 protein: ASTQTGDKAYEQY
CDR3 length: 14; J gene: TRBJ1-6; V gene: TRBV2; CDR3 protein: ASSSRRTSYNSPPH
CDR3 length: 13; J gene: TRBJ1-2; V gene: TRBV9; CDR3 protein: ASSAGTGPSYGYT
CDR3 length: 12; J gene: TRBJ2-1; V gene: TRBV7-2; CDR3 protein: ACSPKAGLNEQF
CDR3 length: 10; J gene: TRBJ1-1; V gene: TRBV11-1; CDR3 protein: ASSPDRAEAF
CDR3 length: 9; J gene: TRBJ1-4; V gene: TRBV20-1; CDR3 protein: SARVNEKLF
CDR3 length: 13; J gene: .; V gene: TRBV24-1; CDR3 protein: ATSDPGTSGGTQY
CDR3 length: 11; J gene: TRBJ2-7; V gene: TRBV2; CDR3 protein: ATRDSWTYEQY
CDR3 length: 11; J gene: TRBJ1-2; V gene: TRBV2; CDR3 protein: ASQRDSSYGYT
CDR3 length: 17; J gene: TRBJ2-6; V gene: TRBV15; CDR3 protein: ATSSNLITLSSGASVLT